This TCR beta chain was recorded in a study of cytomegalovirus exposure and HLA in healthy donors. Across the study: In a later analysis, it was reported that the roughly 120 validation repertoires had been produced on the same platform as the 670 or so repertoires belonging to the first cohort.

Notes on the study in general: Rare sequences made up most TCRs, while some public TCRs were found in many donors.

In this sample, this clone turned up once. Its cognate antigen is unknown. V lost 2 bases and J lost 7, with 9 bases in between. Germline V lookup: CDR1 PRHDT, CDR2 FYEKMQ (reference sequence). The CDR3 has 13 residues. Profiling relied on immunoSEQ multiplex PCR, and the TCRdb table lists in-frame clones only, not all of them. The data show about 330,000 clones, about nine tenths seen once. Separate from the approximately 700-subject first cohort was the approximately 130-subject validation cohort, to which the donors belonged. The source of this sequence is a woman between 18 and 29 years old in good health and CMV-seronegative. Sequencing was performed on PBMCs. The chain combines TRBV13 with TRBJ2-1; D unclear. The CDR3 sequence is CASSLSGFNEQFF. As DNA, the CDR3 is TGTGCCAGCAGCTTATCCGGGTTTAATGAGCAGTTCTTC. Supplemented by reference TRBV13 and TRBJ2-1, the full variable domain reads AAGVIQSPRHLIKEKRETATLKCYPIPRHDTVYWYQQGPGQDPQFLISFYEKMQSDKGSIPDRFSAQQFSDYHSELNMSSLELGDSALYFCASSLSGFNEQFFGPGTRLTVL.